The clone carrying this T cell receptor (beta chain) was found many times. As yet, its antigen is unknown. TCR beta libraries were built with iRepertoire HTBI primers and Arm-PCR of CDR3 regions. TCRdb independently ran MiXCR on the multiplex PCR reads; one entry per CDR3 protein. The data show approximately 560,000 distinct CDR3 sequences, with roughly 15% seen just once and 9.5% to 15% held by the top ten. This record comes from a study of regulatory T cells in long-lasting Graves disease. The germline CDR1 and CDR2 sequences are SGHTA and FQGTGA. The CDR3 runs 13 residues. The V end lost 3 bases, the J end lost 2 bases, and 8 bases lay between the germline ends. Time point specified: newly diagnosed GD, antithyroid drugs for less than 3 months. Making the TCR library involved RNA that had been extracted from PBMCs. Whole-study results and caveats: A limited number of samples was an acknowledged limitation.

The same data also contributed to another study, on T cells in Graves' hyperthyroidism and ophthalmopathy. As that study records: Carried out on the TCR CDR3, a first-round RT-PCR used the HTBI primer set.

J is TRBJ2-7 and V is TRBV7-3; weak D call: TRBD1 (5 bases). Sequenced material: peripheral blood mononuclear cells (PBMCs), taken at new diagnosis, from a patient treated with antithyroid drugs. This clonotype originated in a man younger than 30 with Graves disease. CDR3 residues: CASSFDSTYEQYF. The CDR3 nucleotides read TGTGCCAGCAGCTTCGACAGTACCTACGAGCAGTACTTC.